These 7 T cell receptor beta chains were all obtained from the same sample, sequenced in a study of post-analysis software for immune sequencing data. No cognate antigen is known for these TCRs. Notes on the study in general: In patients, five or six TRBV segments were more frequent than in controls, with TRBV5-6, TRBV5-1 and TRBV20-1 among them.

Unique molecular identifiers had been added to the TCR beta cDNA libraries. MiXCR was run by TCRdb on the PCR reads, yielding one entry per CDR3 protein. Of 650,000 to 850,000 distinct CDR3 sequences in the sample, around 46% were seen once. What was sequenced was blood. The receptors were gathered from a girl under 18 with multiple sclerosis.

This clonotype was seen a few times. The V call is TRBV4-2, the J call TRBJ1-5; D gene ambiguous. CDR1 and CDR2 (germline): LGHNA, YNFKEQ. V dropped 0 bases and J dropped 2 bases, with 11 bases sitting between them. The CDR3 has 16 amino acids. The CDR3: CASSQEGLGGNQPQHF. The CDR3 bases are TGTGCCAGCAGCCAAGAAGGCCTTGGAGGCAATCAGCCCCAGCATTTT.

About this clonotype: Sequence at one end of the junction differs from germline and may be a read error. V usage is TRBV30 and J usage is TRBJ2-7, with D possibly matching TRBD1 (6 bases). Germline CDR1 and CDR2: GTSNPN and SVGIG (reference sequence). The CDR3 sequence is 12 residues long. CDR3 amino acids: CAWSDPGAERYF. The CDR3 DNA sequence: TGTGCCTGGAGTGACCCAGGGGCCGAGCGGTACTTC.

CDR3 sequence reads: CASSLVSLAGGVAETQYF. The CDR3 DNA is TGTGCCAGCAGCTTAGTATCGCTAGCGGGAGGCGTGGCAGAGACCCAGTACTTC. The chain combines TRBV7-2 with TRBJ2-7; 11 nucleotides align to TRBD2. The end of the DNA fits TRBJ2-5 better, so the J call may be wrong. CDR1 and CDR2 from the germline V gene are SGHTA and FQGNSA. This CDR3 region has 18 residues.

The table lists this clonotype with a few counts. The gene calls are TRBV20-1 and TRBJ2-7, with 7 bases aligning to TRBD1. V shed 3 bases and J 7 bases; nucleotides not matched to a gene: 12. CDR1 and CDR2 (germline): DFQATT, SNEGSKA (reference sequence). There are 14 residues in the CDR3. CDR3 DNA sequence: TGCAGTGCTAGCTACGACAGGGCTCCCGATGAGCAGTACTTC. This sequence encodes CSASYDRAPDEQYF.

This clonotype has more than one count but fewer than ten. The chain joins TRBV10-3 to TRBJ2-1, with 7 bases fitting TRBD2. V shed 1 base, J shed 6 bases, and the junction held 9 bases outside the gene matches. This CDR3 comprises 16 residues. The germline CDR1 and CDR2 sequences are ENHRY and SYGVKD. In DNA form, the CDR3 reads TGTGCCATCAGTGAGTTCCAGCGGGGCTTGTCCAATGAGCAGTTCTTC. This encodes CAISEFQRGLSNEQFF.

Points on this clonotype: Compared with germline, one end of the junction differs, possibly owing to a read error. The CDR3 DNA is TGTGCCGCCAGCAGAGTGGGGACAGGGAACACCGGGGAGCTGTTTTTT. It is translated as CAASRVGTGNTGELFF. V gene TRBV15 combines with J gene TRBJ2-2, with 8 positions matching TRBD1. Germline V lookup: CDR1 LNHNV, CDR2 YYDKDF (reference sequence). CDR3 length: 16 residues. The whole variable domain, remainder taken from reference TRBV15 and TRBJ2-2, is DAMVIQNPRYQVTQFGKPVTLSCSQTLNHNVMYWYQQKSSQAPKLLFHYYDKDFNNEADTPDNFQSRRPNTSFCFLDIRSPGLGDTAMYLCAASRVGTGNTGELFFGEGSRLTVL.

V is TRBV7-2 and J is TRBJ1-5; D not resolved. The CDR3 has 15 residues. Trimming cost V 1 base and J 7 bases, with 14 bases left between them. In germline, CDR1 is SGHTA, CDR2 FQGNSA. The chain's CDR3 is CASSLVGQVFQPQHF. CDR3 in DNA: TGTGCCAGCAGCTTAGTGGGTCAGGTGTTCCAGCCCCAGCATTTT.